The clone carrying this T cell receptor (beta chain) was seen a few times. Its target is unknown. This record comes from a study of CD8 T cells in ankylosing spondylitis. The study, taken as a whole, reports: Typical of ankylosing spondylitis blood, it appeared, was a TCR beta motif of eight highly homologous variants.

TCRdb redid the calling of the 5' RACE reads with MiXCR, one entry per CDR3 protein. This sample carries 200,000 to 250,000 distinct CDR3 sequences, about 17% of them seen once, and the ten largest clones take roughly 42%. Trimming stripped 3 bases from V and 8 bases from J, with 13 bases between. Germline V gene lookup returns CDR1 MGHRA and CDR2 YSYEKL. The CDR3 length is 14 residues. The clonotype was recovered from a male donor with ankylosing spondylitis. Sequencing used blood, either unsorted or a sorted T cell fraction (not recorded which). The chain uses TRBV4-1 and TRBJ1-4; D might be TRBD1 (6 bases). The CDR3 loop is CASSHAYRVEKLFF. Here the CDR3 DNA reads TGCGCCAGCAGCCACGCATACAGGGTGGAAAAACTGTTTTTT.